The next 24 T cell receptor beta chains were all read from a single sample in a study of CD8 T cells in ankylosing spondylitis. TCRdb processed the 5' RACE reads anew with MiXCR; each CDR3 protein has one entry. Of 270,000 or so distinct CDR3 sequences in the sample, more than 15% were seen once. The sequencing sample was made of blood, either unsorted or a sorted T cell fraction (not recorded which). Receptor source: a male donor with ankylosing spondylitis or in good health (not recorded which).

This clonotype was observed many times. The gene calls are TRBV7-2 and TRBJ2-3; 7 nucleotides align to TRBD1. CDR3 size: 16 residues. V gave up 5 bases and J gave up 4 bases; unmatched junction bases: 12. Germline V lookup: CDR1 SGHTA, CDR2 FQGNSA. The CDR3 nucleotides are TGTGCCAGCAGCATTGGGACAGCTGACTATGCAGATACGCAGTATTTT. This encodes CASSIGTADYADTQYF.

This clonotype has only a few counts. The chain combines TRBV7-6 with TRBJ2-7, with TRBD1 matching 9 bases. Looked up from germline, CDR1 is SGHVS and CDR2 is FNYEAQ. After removal of 6 bases from V and 4 bases from J, the junction contained 4 bases not matched to a gene. The CDR3 is 13 amino acids. Here the CDR3 reads CASSTGTGYEQYF. CDR3 nucleotide sequence: TGTGCCAGCAGTACCGGGACAGGGTACGAGCAGTACTTC.

In its sample, this clonotype was seen a few times. The V gene is TRBV12-3 or TRBV12-4, the J gene TRBJ2-2; D is unclear. Trimming shortened V by 2 bases and J by 8 bases, and 12 bases separated the two germline ends. The CDR3 is 14 residues long. The CDR3 nucleotides read TGTGCCAGCAGTTTAATTTATAGGGTTGGGGAGCTGTTTTTT. Translation gives CASSLIYRVGELFF.

This clonotype was picked up many times. The chain carries TRBV7-9 and TRBJ1-1; 7 bases agree with TRBD1. V trimming: 5 bases; J trimming: 4 bases; junction bases outside the gene matches: 7. There are 14 residues in the CDR3. CDR1 SEHNR and CDR2 FQNEAQ come from the germline V gene (reference sequence). The CDR3 DNA reads TGTGCCAGCAGCCTAGGGGGCGCGGGCACTGAAGCTTTCTTT. Translating it yields CASSLGGAGTEAFF.

Of note for this clonotype: It may be a read error: a sequence one base away is much more abundant. This chain joins TRBV4-2 and TRBJ2-1; 8 bases match TRBD1. This CDR3 comprises 16 residues. Germline CDR1 LGHNA, CDR2 YNFKEQ. V lost 5 bases, J lost 7 bases, and 13 bases stayed unmatched. As DNA, the CDR3 is TGTGCCAGCAGCAAAGGATGGACAGGGTGGGGGAATGAGCAGTTCTTC. Translation gives CASSKGWTGWGNEQFF.

This rearrangement joins TRBV5-1 to TRBJ1-6; D is possibly TRBD1 (5 bases). This CDR3 is 13 amino acids long. Germline loops: CDR1 SGHRS, CDR2 YFSETQ. V was trimmed by 0 bases and J by 8 bases, leaving 6 bases between them. The CDR3 spells CASSLGGDSPLHF. The CDR3 DNA sequence: TGCGCCAGCAGCTTGGGGGGGGATTCACCCCTCCACTTT. The whole variable domain, remainder taken from reference TRBV5-1 and TRBJ1-6, is KAGVTQTPRYLIKTRGQQVTLSCSPISGHRSVSWYQQTPGQGLQFLFEYFSETQRNKGNFPGRFSGRQFSNSRSEMNVSTLELGDSALYLCASSLGGDSPLHFGNGTRLTVT.

In its sample, this clonotype was seen many times. The chain couples TRBV4-3 to TRBJ1-1; possibly TRBD1 for D (6 bases). The CDR3 is 18 amino acids. Germline CDR1 reads LGHNA; CDR2 reads YSLEER. The V gene lost 0 bases and the J gene lost 0 bases, with 17 bases spanning the gap. This CDR3 is CASSQELQGTHLNTEAFF. The CDR3 DNA sequence: TGCGCCAGCAGCCAAGAACTACAGGGAACGCACCTGAACACTGAAGCTTTCTTT.

This chain joins TRBV4-1 and TRBJ2-5; possibly TRBD1 for D (6 bases). The CDR3 is made up of 14 amino acids. The germline gives CDR1 MGHRA, CDR2 YSYEKL. V lost 5 bases, J lost 4 bases, and 14 bases lay in between. The CDR3 protein is CASSDAAQGETQYF. CDR3 sequence (DNA): TGCGCCAGCAGCGACGCGGCACAGGGAGAGACCCAGTACTTC.

CDR3 DNA sequence: TGTGCCAGCAGCTTAGAAGGGGACCACACGGGCAATGAGCAGTTCTTC. Translation: CASSLEGDHTGNEQFF. The rearrangement links TRBV7-9 to TRBJ2-1, with D possibly being TRBD1 or TRBD2 (5 bases each). The V gene's germline CDR1 is SEHNR and CDR2 FQNEAQ (reference sequence). The ends were cut back, 1 base at V and 6 bases at J, with 16 bases in the middle. This CDR3 region has 16 residues.

CDR3 DNA: TGTGCCAGTAGTATAGACAGGGAGCATTTCAATGAGCAGTTCTTC. Its translation is CASSIDREHFNEQFF. The chain couples TRBV19 to TRBJ2-1; D tentatively fits TRBD1 or TRBD2 (5 bases each). Trimming shortened V by 0 bases and J by 6 bases, and 12 bases separated the two germline ends. Germline V gene sequence: CDR1 LNHDA, CDR2 SQIVND (reference sequence). This CDR3 comprises 15 residues. The whole variable domain, remainder taken from reference TRBV19 and TRBJ2-1, is DGGITQSPKYLFRKEGQNVTLSCEQNLNHDAMYWYRQDPGQGLRLIYYSQIVNDFQKGDIAEGYSVSREKKESFPLTVTSAQKNPTAFYLCASSIDREHFNEQFFGPGTRLTVL.

This clonotype was picked up a small number of times. The chain combines TRBV27 with TRBJ2-7; 8 nucleotides agree with TRBD1. With V trimmed by 2 bases and J by 3 bases, 6 bases remained unmatched. Germline V CDR1 and CDR2: MNHEY, SMNVEV (reference sequence). The CDR3 consists of 15 residues. The CDR3 here is CASSLGQGPLYEQYF. The CDR3 DNA reads as TGTGCCAGCAGTTTAGGACAGGGTCCTCTCTACGAGCAGTACTTC.

The chain is built from TRBV12-3 or TRBV12-4 and TRBJ2-1; tentative D call: TRBD1 (6 bases). V lost 5 bases, J lost 7 bases, and 12 bases lay in between. This CDR3 has 13 residues. The DNA of the CDR3 is TGTGCCAGCAGTCTCACAGGGTTAAATGAGCAGTTCTTC. Residues: CASSLTGLNEQFF.

This clonotype has more than one count but fewer than ten. The chain couples TRBV27 to TRBJ2-7, with D perhaps matching TRBD1 (6 bases). Per the germline V gene, CDR1 is MNHEY and CDR2 is SMNVEV (reference sequence). Trimming removed 5 bases at V and 2 bases at J, with 10 bases between. This CDR3 is 13 amino acids long. This CDR3 reads CASSRGGAYEQYF. CDR3 in DNA: TGTGCCAGCAGTCGAGGGGGTGCCTACGAGCAGTACTTC.

This clonotype turned up a few times. V usage is TRBV7-9 and J usage is TRBJ2-7, with D tentatively TRBD1 or TRBD2 (5 bases each). Trimming removed 5 bases at V and 2 bases at J, with 16 bases between. In germline, CDR1 is SEHNR, CDR2 FQNEAQ (reference sequence). This CDR3 spans 15 amino acids. CDR3 sequence (DNA): TGTGCCAGCAGCCCCGGGACGCCCCACACCTACGAGCAGTACTTC. Amino acid sequence: CASSPGTPHTYEQYF.

V is TRBV5-5 and J is TRBJ1-1, with D perhaps TRBD1 (5 bases). This CDR3 comprises 13 residues. Germline V gene data show CDR1 as SGHKS and CDR2 as YYEKEE (reference sequence). With 7 bases removed from V and 1 base from J, the gap between germline ends came to 11 bases. As DNA, the CDR3 is TGTGCCAGCGAACCTACAGGGAACACTGAAGCTTTCTTT. As protein: CASEPTGNTEAFF.

The chain links TRBV29-1 to TRBJ1-5; D ambiguous. The CDR3 sequence is 13 residues long. The ends were cut back, 4 bases at V and 5 bases at J, with 12 bases in the middle. Germline loops: CDR1 SQVTM, CDR2 ANQGSEA. CDR3 region: CSVGVEGYQPQHF. In nucleotides, the CDR3 is TGCAGCGTTGGGGTTGAAGGGTATCAGCCCCAGCATTTT.

This clonotype was detected a few times. The gene calls are TRBV9 and TRBJ2-7, with TRBD1 identical over 10 bases. Per the germline V gene, CDR1 is SGDLS and CDR2 is YYNGEE. CDR3 size: 16 residues. Trimming took 2 bases from V and 2 from J; bases not matched to a gene: 7. The CDR3 coding sequence is TGTGCCAGCAGCGTCGGATGGGACAGGGGTCCCTACGAGCAGTACTTC. Amino acids: CASSVGWDRGPYEQYF. Supplemented by reference TRBV9 and TRBJ2-7, the full variable domain reads DSGVTQTPKHLITATGQRVTLRCSPRSGDLSVYWYQQSLDQGLQFLIQYYNGEERAKGNILERFSAQQFPDLHSELNLSSLELGDSALYFCASSVGWDRGPYEQYFGPGTRLTVT.

The J gene is TRBJ2-7, the V gene TRBV5-1, with 8 bases lining up with TRBD1. The CDR3 totals 15 residues. V trimming: 5 bases; J trimming: 4 bases; junction bases outside the gene matches: 11. Germline V gene lookup returns CDR1 SGHRS and CDR2 YFSETQ. The CDR3 sequence: CASSGWRQGMYEQYF. CDR3 DNA sequence: TGCGCCAGCAGTGGCTGGCGACAGGGGATGTACGAGCAGTACTTC.

This clonotype was detected only a few times. The V gene is TRBV12-3 or TRBV12-4, the J gene TRBJ2-1; TRBD2 matches at 9 bases. CDR3 length: 16 residues. V gave up 7 bases and J gave up 4 bases; unmatched junction bases: 11. Here the CDR3 reads CASTPWGAGGYNEQFF. The CDR3 DNA sequence: TGTGCCAGCACCCCGTGGGGGGCGGGAGGGTACAATGAGCAGTTCTTC.

This chain uses TRBV7-9 with TRBJ1-4; 7 nucleotides line up with TRBD1. Germline trimming cut 6 bases from V and 5 bases from J; bases unmatched to any gene: 6. The CDR3 extends over 14 amino acids. CDR1 and CDR2 from the germline V gene are SEHNR and FQNEAQ (reference sequence). CDR3 nucleotides: TGTGCCAGCAGATCCCGGGACAGCAATGAAAAACTGTTTTTT. It is translated as CASRSRDSNEKLFF.

This clonotype was seen a handful of times. The rearrangement links TRBV4-1 to TRBJ2-1, with 14 positions matching TRBD2. After removal of 2 bases from V and 2 bases from J, the junction contained 2 bases not matched to a gene. This CDR3 has 17 amino acids. The germline V gene encodes CDR1 MGHRA and CDR2 YSYEKL. The CDR3 region has the DNA TGCGCCAGCAGCCAACCGGGACTAGCGGGAGCCTACAATGAGCAGTTCTTC. Its protein product is CASSQPGLAGAYNEQFF.

The chain recombines TRBV4-1 with TRBJ2-7; 12 nucleotides line up with TRBD2. The V gene's germline CDR1 is MGHRA and CDR2 YSYEKL. Losses at the gene ends were 6 bases for V and 5 bases for J; bases not matched to a gene: 11. This CDR3 has 16 residues. The CDR3 bases are TGCGCCAGCAGTCCCCGGCTAGCGGGAGGGTCCGACGAGCAGTACTTC. Its protein is CASSPRLAGGSDEQYF.

In its sample, this clonotype was seen many times. The rearrangement links TRBV4-1 to TRBJ2-1; TRBD2 is a possible D gene (5 bases). The germline V gene encodes CDR1 MGHRA and CDR2 YSYEKL. Trimming stripped 3 bases from V and 0 bases from J, with 9 bases between. The CDR3 consists of 15 residues. CDR3 protein: CASSQLASSYNEQFF. The CDR3 DNA follows: TGCGCCAGCAGCCAGTTAGCGAGCTCCTACAATGAGCAGTTCTTC.

The chain couples TRBV7-2 to TRBJ1-4; D unresolved. The CDR3 has 14 residues. Per germline, CDR1 SGHTA and CDR2 FQGNSA. V shed 3 bases and J shed 6 bases, with 11 bases lying between them. Written as DNA, the CDR3 is TGTGCCAGCAGCTTTTCCCAGGAACATGAAAAACTGTTTTTT. Translation: CASSFSQEHEKLFF. The whole variable domain, filled in from reference TRBV7-2 and TRBJ1-4, reads GAGVSQSPSNKVTEKGKDVELRCDPISGHTALYWYRQSLGQGLEFLIYFQGNSAPDKSGLPSDRFSAERTGGSVSTLTIQRTQQEDSAVYLCASSFSQEHEKLFFGSGTQLSVL.